These T cell receptor beta chains were read from a single sample in a study of CD8 T cells in Susac syndrome. TCRdb called the immunoSEQ multiplex PCR reads again in MiXCR, with one record for every CDR3 protein. The sample lists roughly 200,000 distinct CDR3 sequences; about 95% were seen once. Source material: CD4+ T cells from PBMCs. These receptors came from a human donor with multiple sclerosis. Both conserved end residues are part of each CDR3. Each record gives: V gene, D gene, clone size, J gene, CDR3 protein, CDR3 DNA. A D gene is named only where the DNA matches it firmly. Rows give clone size only sometimes, using once, few, many, or a class for an expanded clone.

TRBV20-1	NA	NA	TRBJ2-1	CSARDHSANNRNEQFF	TGCAGTGCTAGAGATCATAGCGCCAATAACCGGAATGAGCAGTTCTTC
TRBV12-3/TRBV12-4	NA	NA	TRBJ1-2	CASSPWGWGYTF	TGTGCCAGCAGTCCGTGGGGCTGGGGCTACACCTTC
TRBV2	NA	NA	TRBJ2-2	CASSLGTSNTGELFF	TGTGCCAGTAGCCTCGGGACTTCGAACACCGGGGAGCTGTTTTTT
TRBV6-6	TRBD2	NA	TRBJ2-5	CASSYGAGGLRTQYF	TGTGCCAGCAGTTACGGGGCGGGGGGCCTGAGGACCCAGTACTTC
TRBV20-1	TRBD1	NA	TRBJ2-5	CSARASGGMLETQYF	TGCAGTGCTAGAGCCTCAGGGGGCATGTTGGAGACCCAGTACTTC
TRBV20-1	TRBD2	NA	TRBJ2-2	CSAAIAGAGVTGELFF	TGCAGTGCTGCCATAGCGGGGGCCGGAGTTACCGGGGAGCTGTTTTTT
TRBV13	TRBD1	NA	TRBJ1-5	CASSLKDRGGQPQHF	TGTGCCAGCAGCCTGAAAGACAGGGGCGGTCAGCCCCAGCATTTT
TRBV9	TRBD2	NA	TRBJ2-5	CASSGLSGVAGETQYF	TGTGCCAGCAGCGGTCTTAGCGGGGTCGCGGGCGAGACCCAGTACTTC
TRBV12-3/TRBV12-4	NA	once	TRBJ1-1	CASSFQGRPNTEAFF	TGTGCCAGCAGTTTTCAGGGCAGACCGAACACTGAAGCTTTCTTT
TRBV20-1	TRBD1	NA	TRBJ1-2	CSAREGTGALDTF	TGCAGTGCTAGGGAAGGGACAGGGGCGCTGGACACCTTC
TRBV6-2/TRBV6-3	NA	NA	TRBJ2-5	CASSPRGAEETQYF	TGTGCCAGCAGTCCCAGGGGAGCAGAAGAGACCCAGTACTTC
TRBV27	NA	NA	TRBJ1-6	CASSLYGGSRSPLHF	TGTGCCAGCAGTTTATACGGCGGTTCTCGGTCACCCCTCCACTTT
TRBV30	NA	NA	TRBJ1-6	CAWTVLLGNSPLHF	TGTGCCTGGACGGTCTTACTGGGTAATTCACCCCTCCACTTT